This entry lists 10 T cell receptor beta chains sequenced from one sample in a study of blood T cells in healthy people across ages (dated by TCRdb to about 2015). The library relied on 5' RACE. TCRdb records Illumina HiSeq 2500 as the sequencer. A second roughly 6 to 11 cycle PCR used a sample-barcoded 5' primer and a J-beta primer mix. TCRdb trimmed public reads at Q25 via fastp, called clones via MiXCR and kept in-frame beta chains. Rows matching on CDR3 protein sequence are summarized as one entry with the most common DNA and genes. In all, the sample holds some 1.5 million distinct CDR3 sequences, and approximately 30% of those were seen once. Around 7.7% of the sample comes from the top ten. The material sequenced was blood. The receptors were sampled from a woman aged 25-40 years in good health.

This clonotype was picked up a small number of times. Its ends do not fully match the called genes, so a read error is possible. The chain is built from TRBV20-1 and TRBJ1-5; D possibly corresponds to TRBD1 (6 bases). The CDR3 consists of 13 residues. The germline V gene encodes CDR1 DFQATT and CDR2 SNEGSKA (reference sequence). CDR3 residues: CSARVGGNPPQHF. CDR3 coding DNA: TGCAGTGCTAGAGTGGGGGGCAATCCGCCCCAGCATTTT.

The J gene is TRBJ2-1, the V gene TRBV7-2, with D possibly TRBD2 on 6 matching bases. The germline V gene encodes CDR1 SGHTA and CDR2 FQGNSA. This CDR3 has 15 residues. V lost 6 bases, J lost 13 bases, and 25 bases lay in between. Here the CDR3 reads CASRDAGTLQETQFF. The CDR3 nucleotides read TGTGCCAGCAGGGATGCCGGGACTCTTCAAGAGACCCAGTTCTTC.

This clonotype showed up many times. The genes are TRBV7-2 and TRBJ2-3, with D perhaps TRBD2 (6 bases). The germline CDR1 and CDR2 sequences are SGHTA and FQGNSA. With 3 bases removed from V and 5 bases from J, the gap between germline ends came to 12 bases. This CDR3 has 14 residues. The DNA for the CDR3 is TGTGCCAGCAGCTTGGGCCTAGCGATAGATACGCAGTATTTT. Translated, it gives CASSLGLAIDTQYF.

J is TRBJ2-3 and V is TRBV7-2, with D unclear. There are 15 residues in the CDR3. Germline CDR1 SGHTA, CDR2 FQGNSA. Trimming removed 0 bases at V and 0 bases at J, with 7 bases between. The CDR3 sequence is CASSLAPTSTDTQYF. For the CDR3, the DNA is TGTGCCAGCAGCTTAGCCCCAACTAGCACAGATACGCAGTATTTT.

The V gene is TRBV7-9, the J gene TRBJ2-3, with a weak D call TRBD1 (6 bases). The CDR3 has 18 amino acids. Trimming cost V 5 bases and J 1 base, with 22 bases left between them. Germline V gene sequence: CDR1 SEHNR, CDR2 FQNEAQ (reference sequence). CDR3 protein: CASSPQSGQTQGTDTQYF. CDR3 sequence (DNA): TGTGCCAGCAGCCCCCAAAGCGGACAGACCCAGGGCACAGATACGCAGTATTTT.

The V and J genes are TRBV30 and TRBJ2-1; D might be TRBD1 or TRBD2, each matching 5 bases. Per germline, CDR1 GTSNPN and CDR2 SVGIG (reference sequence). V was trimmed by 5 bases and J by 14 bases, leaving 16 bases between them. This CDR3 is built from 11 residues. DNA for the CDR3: TGTGCCTGGGGAAGGGACGTCCGAGAGTTCTTC. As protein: CAWGRDVREFF.

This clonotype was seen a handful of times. CDR3 coding DNA: TGTGCCAGCAGTGGACAGTCACGAGTGCTCCCTTCACCCCTCCACTTT. Protein: CASSGQSRVLPSPLHF. The genes are TRBV9 and TRBJ1-6, with a possible D match to TRBD1 (6 bases). This CDR3 region has 16 residues. V dropped 5 bases and J dropped 9 bases, with 21 bases sitting between them. Germline V gene sequence: CDR1 SGDLS, CDR2 YYNGEE.

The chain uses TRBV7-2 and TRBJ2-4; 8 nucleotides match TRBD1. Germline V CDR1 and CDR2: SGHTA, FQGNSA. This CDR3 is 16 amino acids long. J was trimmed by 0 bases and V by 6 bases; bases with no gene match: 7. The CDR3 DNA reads TGTGCCAGCAGGGAAGGACAGGGAATAGCCAAAAACATTCAGTACTTC. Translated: CASREGQGIAKNIQYF.

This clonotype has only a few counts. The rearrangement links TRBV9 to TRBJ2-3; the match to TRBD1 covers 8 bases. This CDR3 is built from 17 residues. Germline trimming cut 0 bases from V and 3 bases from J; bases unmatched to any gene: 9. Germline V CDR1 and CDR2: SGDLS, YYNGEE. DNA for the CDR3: TGTGCCAGCAGCGTAGAAGGGTCAGGGGGCTTTACAGATACGCAGTATTTT. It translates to CASSVEGSGGFTDTQYF.

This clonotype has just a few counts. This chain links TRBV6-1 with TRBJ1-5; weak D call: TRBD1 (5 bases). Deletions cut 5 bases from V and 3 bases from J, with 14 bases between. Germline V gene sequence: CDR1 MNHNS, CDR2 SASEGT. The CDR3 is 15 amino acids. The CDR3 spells CASSLPGHNNQPQHF. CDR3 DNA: TGTGCCAGCAGTCTACCCGGACACAACAATCAGCCCCAGCATTTT.